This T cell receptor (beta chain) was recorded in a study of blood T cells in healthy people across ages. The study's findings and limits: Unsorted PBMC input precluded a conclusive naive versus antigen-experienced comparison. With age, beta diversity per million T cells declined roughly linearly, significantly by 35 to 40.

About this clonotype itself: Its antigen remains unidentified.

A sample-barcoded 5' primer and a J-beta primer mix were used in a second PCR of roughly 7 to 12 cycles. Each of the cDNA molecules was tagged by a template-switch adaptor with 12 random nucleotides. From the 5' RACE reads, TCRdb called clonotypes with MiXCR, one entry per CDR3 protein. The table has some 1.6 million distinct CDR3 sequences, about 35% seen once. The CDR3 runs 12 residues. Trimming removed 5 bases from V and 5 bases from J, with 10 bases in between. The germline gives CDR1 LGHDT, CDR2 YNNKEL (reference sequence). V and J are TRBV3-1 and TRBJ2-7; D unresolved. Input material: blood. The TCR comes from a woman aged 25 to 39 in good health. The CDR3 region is CASSSRRDEQYF. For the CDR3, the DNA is TGTGCCAGCAGCTCGCGACGGGACGAGCAGTACTTC.